The present T cell receptor (beta chain) was sequenced within a study of T cell responses to AZD1222 COVID-19 vaccine (dated by TCRdb to the early 2020s). Context from the whole study: TCR sequencing covered 233 trial participants: 200 to 220 given two doses of AZD1222 and approximately 25 given two doses of MenACWY control vaccine. Trial participants were enrolled by age into subgroups of 18-55, 56-69 and 70-plus years, and around 150, 29 and 61 TCR-sequenced participants, respectively, were included in these subgroups.

Results and caveats for the whole study, not just this receptor: Conclusions about previously exposed vaccinees are limited, since just five to seven AZD1222 recipients were seropositive for SARS-CoV-2 at baseline. After two AZD1222 doses, spike-specific TCR breadth and depth were significantly higher than at day 0 and than in MenACWY recipients. The vaccine-associated CD4 TCRs covered the entire spike protein, and the dominant responses fell in regions 160-218 and 743-854. Participants were mostly white British, with more females than males. The authors suggested clonal diversity may have been underestimated. Because no day 14 peak-response samples were available, the repertoires could be characterized only after the peak T cell response. Reportedly, close to half of the unique spike-specific TCRs recognized epitopes lying outside the regions that are mutated in the B.1.351 and B.1.1.7 variants. In the small 56-69-year group, the increase in depth fell short of significance, most likely because of low power.

The CDR3 regions of human TCRbeta chains were analyzed by immunosequencing. Processing in the source paper ran as follows. Repertoire TCRs were checked for matches against a reference library of SARS-CoV-2-specific TCRs that had been generated using the MIRA antigen-specificity platform. Breadth meant the fraction of unique TCRs that were SARS-CoV-2-associated, whereas depth meant the fraction of total T cells that were SARS-CoV-2-associated. Each spike-specific TCR was assigned to its reactive spike region and to a CD4 or CD8 class using the MIRA data. Log10-transformed breadth and depth values were compared by one-way ANOVA with Sidak's multiple comparisons tests. Drawn from immuneACCESS, this table holds only the in-frame rearrangements with V and J called that TCRdb kept. Clones are partly lost; checked studies trace under half to an unresolved V gene and leave the rest unexplained. The V and J calls and clone size come from that table; D and trimming were worked out from the DNA. Recorded for this sample are about 200,000 clones; approximately 94% of them occurred a single time. Of the sample, over 0.95% is held by the ten largest clones.

Counted from cysteine to phenylalanine, this CDR3 has 13 amino acids. The only DNA kept is the CDR3, 39 bases in frame from the first base. The germline V gene (reference sequence) provides CDR1 GTSNPN and CDR2 SVGIG. The junction carries 13 bases between V and J, which are trimmed by 0 bases and 10 bases respectively. To note about this clone: The specificity of this receptor is unknown. Per-base qualities were not stored, and no clone one base away is much larger.

The intended sense of this specimen's time point label: baseline before first vaccination. Sample treatment or condition, as interpreted from the label and publication: meningococcal conjugate vaccine given as trial control. The vaccinee samples were drawn from two UK trials, COV001 and COV002, one of which was a single-blind randomized controlled phase 2/3 trial testing AZD1222 (ChAdOx1 nCoV-19) in healthy adults. For TCRbeta chain sequencing, PBMC samples from trial participants were taken at day 0 and at day 28 after the second dose. This TCR derives from an adult in good health. The chain links TRBV30 with TRBJ1-5, with no D gene named confidently. This sample comprised peripheral blood, obtained on day 0 of MenACWY control vaccination. The DNA reads as follows: TGTGCCTGGAGTGTACTCCAGACCGGCCCCCAGCATTTT. Translation gives CAWSVLQTGPQHF.